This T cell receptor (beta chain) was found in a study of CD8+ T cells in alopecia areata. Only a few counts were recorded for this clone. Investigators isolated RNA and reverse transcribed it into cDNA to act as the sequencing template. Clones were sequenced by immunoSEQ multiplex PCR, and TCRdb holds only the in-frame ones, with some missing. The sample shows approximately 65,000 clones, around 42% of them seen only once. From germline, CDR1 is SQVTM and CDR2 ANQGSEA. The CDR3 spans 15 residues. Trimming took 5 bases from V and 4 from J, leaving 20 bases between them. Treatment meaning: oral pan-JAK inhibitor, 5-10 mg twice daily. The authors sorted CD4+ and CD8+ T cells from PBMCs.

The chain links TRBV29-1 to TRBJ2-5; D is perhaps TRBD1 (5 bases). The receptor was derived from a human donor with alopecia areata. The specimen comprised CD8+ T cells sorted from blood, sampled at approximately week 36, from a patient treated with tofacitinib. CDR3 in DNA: TGCAGCGTTTCACGACGGGCGTTAGGGGTAGAGACCCAGTACTTC. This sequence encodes CSVSRRALGVETQYF.